This T cell receptor (beta chain) was found in a study of CD4+ T cells in melanoma (dated by TCRdb to 2021 to 2024). Regarding the research as a whole: The study examined neoantigen-specific CD4+ T cells in human melanoma.

Libraries were constructed by the immunoSEQ multiplex PCR assay. Here the immuneACCESS table is served through TCRdb, limited to in-frame sequences with V and J called. Missing clones are a known gap in these copies; in checked studies unresolved V genes cover under half, and the rest lacks a known reason. For this sample there are fewer than 4,500 clones; under 65% appear just once. Under 30% of the sample rests with the top ten. The junction shows trimming of 3 bases on V and 8 bases on J, and the gene matches do not reach 7 bases of it. Its CDR3 holds 15 amino acids, cysteine through phenylalanine. Left in the record is the CDR3 DNA by itself, 45 bases read in frame from the first base. As encoded in the germline V gene, CDR1 is ENHRY while CDR2 is SYGVKD. Patients with melanoma were used as donors. General study outcomes and caveats: Neoantigen-specific CD4+ T cells in melanoma were reported to show diverse differentiation states. Neoantigen-specific CD4+ T cells were reported to be correlated with the function of CD8+ T cells, macrophages and B cells.

With respect to this clone: Its cognate antigen has yet to be identified. Per-nucleotide qualities are absent, and no much larger clonotype sits a single base away.

The sample taken for sequencing was cells from a culture (not recorded whether cultured in vitro). The TCR was taken from a human donor with melanoma. The sequence is built from TRBV10-3 and TRBJ1-6, with 7 bases in between that match TRBD1. The CDR3: CAISEGTVQHSPLHF. At the DNA level, the sequence is TGTGCCATCAGTGAAGGGACAGTGCAGCATTCACCCCTCCACTTT.